This T cell receptor beta chain was found in a study of blood T cells in healthy people across ages (dated by TCRdb to the mid-2010s). Regarding the research as a whole: In model experiments, roughly one uniquely barcoded TCR beta cDNA molecule per two T cells was captured by template switching. Using deep sequencing normalized with unique cDNA molecular identifiers, the study measured how TCR beta repertoire diversity changes with age. Four age groups were formed from the donors: young (average approximately 15 years), middle-aged (around 37), aged (about 68) and long-lived (around 82). Donors of different ages were randomly distributed across sequencing lanes to avoid experimental bias. Using the same blood draw, the study looked at two additional independent replicas of 1 million unique cDNA reads for two donors, one aged 18 to 30 and the other aged 80 or older.

Concerning this clonotype: What this receptor recognizes is not known. A much larger clone differs by one base, so this may be a read error.

A distance of 10 bases separates the germline ends of V and J, which lose 1 base and 9 bases respectively. The CDR3 has 13 amino acids, counting the end cysteine and phenylalanine. The entry retains the CDR3 DNA only, 39 bases that are in frame from base 1. Sequences KGHSH (CDR1) and LQKENI (CDR2) are obtained from the germline V gene. The roughly 37 donors, aged about 6 to 95 years, were systemically healthy Caucasian individuals from Russia. Each donor gave ten milliliters of peripheral blood, drawn into EDTA-treated Vacutainer tubes. Ficoll-Paque density-gradient centrifugation was used to isolate PBMCs, with at least 6.5 million per sample. Trizol reagent was used to extract total RNA from PBMCs, with at least 5.5 micrograms per sample. For every donor, flow cytometry on a PBMC aliquot measured the percentage of naive CD45RAhigh/CD27high T cells. Overall study results and their limits: Estimates of total diversity based on one million sequenced T cells were regarded as lower bounds and as underestimates. Observed TCR beta diversity per million T cells fell roughly linearly with age, and a significant reduction was already apparent by age approximately 41. There was a strong correlation between observed TCR beta diversity and the percentage of naive T cells measured by flow cytometry. Because donor CMV infection status was unknown, age-related changes in expanded clonotypes were potentially confounded. Compared with the aged group, more naive CD4+ T cells, fewer expanded clones and increased TCR diversity were shown by the long-lived group, suggesting age selection. Because profiling used bulk unsorted PBMCs, naive and antigen-experienced compartments could not be compared conclusively.

Library preparation employed 5' RACE. Sequenced using an Illumina HiSeq 2500. A second roughly 6 to 11 cycle PCR used a sample-barcoded 5' primer and a J-beta primer mix. A unique molecular identifier was introduced onto each TCR beta cDNA molecule by a template-switch 5' adaptor carrying 12 random nucleotides. At least 2.5 million CDR3-containing paired-end reads were obtained from each sample. The Mint cDNA synthesis kit, primed by a TRBC-specific oligonucleotide, was used to synthesize first-strand cDNA from all RNA. After uracil-DNA glycosylase treatment, a first 18-cycle PCR used universal primers M1SS and BC2_uni_R on all cDNA. Per the original workflow: Normalization of each sample was performed by random selection of 1 million high-quality reads, each carrying a distinct molecular identifier. Instead of being binned into consensus sequences, reads with shared molecular identifiers were discarded. CDR3 identification, clonotype clustering and error correction used MiTCR with a Q25 quality threshold and the strictest error-elimination algorithm. A nonparametric unseen species model using Euler transformation provided a lower-bound estimate of total TCR beta diversity. Using fastp at Q25 and MiXCR, TCRdb reprocessed the public reads and kept productive beta chains. CDR3 protein sequences are deduplicated, and each keeps its most common genes and DNA. In this record, the V and J calls reflect TCRdb's handling and not the investigators' own analysis. This sample is represented by around 670,000 distinct CDR3 sequences; roughly 30% of them were singletons. The ten largest clones add up to more than 15% of the sample.

Sequenced material: blood. The TCR originated in an elderly woman in good health. In this chain, TRBV18 is recombined with TRBJ2-1, with the D gene too uncertain to name. The CDR3 is CASSPRGLGEQFF. DNA sequence: TGTGCCAGCTCACCACGGGGATTGGGTGAGCAGTTCTTC.